Shown below are 26 T cell receptor beta chains from a single sample sequenced in a study of blood T cells in healthy people across ages (dated by TCRdb to the mid-2010s). Library preparation employed 5' RACE. Sequencing relied on an Illumina HiSeq 2500. The second PCR ran for roughly 7 to 11 cycles and used a J-beta primer mix along with a sample-barcoded 5' primer. TCRdb reprocessed the public reads (quality trimming at Q25 with fastp, clone calling with MiXCR) and kept in-frame beta chains. Each record represents a unique CDR3 protein, reported with the most common genes and DNA among its rows. The sample contains over 750,000 distinct CDR3 sequences, around a quarter of them found a single time. The ten biggest clones cover under 10% of the sample. These data are also associated with another study on T cells of mothers and their children.

Sequencing input: blood. The receptors derive from a boy aged 5-17 years in good health.

Notes on this clonotype: An end of the junction differs from the germline gene, which may be a read error. The chain recombines TRBV29-1 with TRBJ2-4; 7 bases are a match to TRBD2. The CDR3 totals 12 residues. CDR1 SQVTM and CDR2 ANQGSEA come from the germline V gene. This CDR3 is CSVEGGVDILYF. Here the CDR3 DNA reads TGCAGCGTTGAGGGGGGGGTGGACATTCTGTACTTC.

V is TRBV7-9 and J is TRBJ2-7; D call uncertain. The CDR3 extends over 14 amino acids. Germline lookup yields CDR1 SEHNR and CDR2 FQNEAQ (reference sequence). The ends were cut back, 1 base at V and 1 base at J, with 8 bases in the middle. CDR3: CASSLVLGSYEQYF. The CDR3, as DNA: TGTGCCAGCAGCTTAGTGCTGGGGTCCTACGAGCAGTACTTC.

This clonotype has more than one count but fewer than ten. The CDR3 reads CASSRDRRYEAFF. The CDR3 region has the DNA TGTGCCAGCAGTCGGGACAGAAGATATGAAGCTTTCTTT. The chain combines TRBV6-2 or TRBV6-3 with TRBJ1-1; 7 nucleotides line up with TRBD1. The V gene end was trimmed by 5 bases and the J gene end by 7 bases; junction bases not matched to a gene: 7. Germline assignment: CDR1 MNHEY and CDR2 SVGEGT. This CDR3 region has 13 residues.

The chain couples TRBV9 to TRBJ2-5, with D possibly matching TRBD1 (5 bases). The CDR3 runs to 14 residues. Germline assignment: CDR1 SGDLS and CDR2 YYNGEE. The germline V and J ends were trimmed by 3 bases and 5 bases, with 14 bases remaining between them. The CDR3 DNA is TGTGCCAGCAGCGGAGGTTCAGGGTTGGAGACCCAGTACTTC. This translates into CASSGGSGLETQYF. The variable domain in full, completed from reference TRBV9 and TRBJ2-5, reads DSGVTQTPKHLITATGQRVTLRCSPRSGDLSVYWYQQSLDQGLQFLIQYYNGEERAKGNILERFSAQQFPDLHSELNLSSLELGDSALYFCASSGGSGLETQYFGPGTRLLVL.

This clonotype was recorded a few times. The chain combines TRBV12-3 or TRBV12-4 with TRBJ2-5, with a weak D call TRBD2 (7 bases). This CDR3 has 13 amino acids. Trimming removed 6 bases at V and 7 bases at J, with 15 bases between. CDR3 nucleotides: TGTGCCAGCAGCCCCAGGGAGGGGGGGACCCAGTACTTC. This encodes CASSPREGGTQYF.

Only a few counts were recorded for this clonotype. The chain has TRBV3-1 and TRBJ2-5, with 7 bases aligning to TRBD1. The trim removed 3 bases at V and 5 bases at J, leaving 9 bases unmatched. The CDR3 consists of 15 residues. In germline, CDR1 is LGHDT, CDR2 YNNKEL (reference sequence). CDR3 protein: CASSQNLGGIETQYF. CDR3 sequence (DNA): TGTGCCAGCAGCCAGAATCTAGGGGGCATCGAGACCCAGTACTTC.

J is TRBJ1-6 and V is TRBV6-2 or TRBV6-3; 9 positions agree with TRBD1. The ends lost 4 bases at V and 10 bases at J; junction bases unmatched: 17. This CDR3 spans 18 amino acids. CDR1 is MNHEY, CDR2 SVGEGT, per germline. The CDR3 spells CASSFLLPGQGTGSPLHF. For the CDR3, the DNA is TGTGCCAGCAGTTTCCTCCTCCCGGGACAGGGAACGGGATCACCCCTCCACTTT.

This chain connects TRBV27 to TRBJ2-5; maybe TRBD2 (5 bases). The CDR3 loop spans 13 amino acids. Germline CDR1 is MNHEY and CDR2 is SMNVEV (reference sequence). V shed 2 bases and J shed 3 bases, with 7 bases lying between them. The CDR3: CASSLMGEETQYF. CDR3 bases: TGTGCCAGCAGTTTAATGGGAGAAGAGACCCAGTACTTC.

The chain uses TRBV29-1 and TRBJ2-7, with 8 bases fitting TRBD2. The CDR3 loop spans 14 amino acids. V lost 5 bases and J lost 5; bases outside the gene matches: 11. Germline lookup yields CDR1 SQVTM and CDR2 ANQGSEA. Written as DNA, the CDR3 is TGCAGCGTTATTAGGGAGAGCGGGAGTGACGAGCAGTACTTC. Translating it yields CSVIRESGSDEQYF.

This sequence joins TRBV29-1 and TRBJ1-1; 7 bases are a match to TRBD1. The J segment lost 2 bases and the V segment lost 6 bases, leaving 6 bases of the junction unmatched. CDR1 and CDR2 from the germline V gene are SQVTM and ANQGSEA. This CDR3 has 13 amino acids. For the CDR3, the DNA is TGCAGCGTCGCCGGGACAGCCAACACTGAAGCTTTCTTT. It yields the protein CSVAGTANTEAFF. Based on the CDR3 plus reference TRBV29-1 and TRBJ1-1, the full variable domain is SAVISQKPSRDICQRGTSLTIQCQVDSQVTMMFWYRQQPGQSLTLIATANQGSEATYESGFVIDKFPISRPNLTFSTLTVSNMSPEDSSIYLCSVAGTANTEAFFGQGTRLTVV.

V gene TRBV6-1 combines with J gene TRBJ2-7, with D maybe TRBD1 (6 bases). There are 16 residues in the CDR3. Germline lookup yields CDR1 MNHNS and CDR2 SASEGT. V lost 4 bases to trimming and J lost 2 bases, with 18 bases between them. Here the CDR3 reads CASSGKQGGGTYEQYF. The CDR3, as DNA: TGTGCCAGCAGTGGCAAACAGGGTGGAGGAACCTACGAGCAGTACTTC.

The DNA of the CDR3 is TGTGCCAGCAGCTCCCAGGGGGCGCAAGATACGCAGTATTTT. Amino acid sequence: CASSSQGAQDTQYF. The chain employs TRBV7-3 and TRBJ2-3, with 8 nucleotides matching TRBD1. The CDR3 runs to 14 residues. V lost 4 bases, J lost 5 bases, and 5 bases stayed unmatched. Germline-derived CDR1 and CDR2 are SGHTA and FQGTGA.

The table lists this clonotype with a few counts. The genes are TRBV10-3 and TRBJ2-3; 8 bases agree with TRBD2. The CDR3 contains 15 residues. Trimming took 10 bases from V and 0 from J; bases not matched to a gene: 9. Per germline, CDR1 ENHRY and CDR2 SYGVKD. CDR3 coding DNA: TGTGCCAGTGCCCGGACTAGCCTAAGCACAGATACGCAGTATTTT. Translated, it gives CASARTSLSTDTQYF.

This clonotype was counted a few times. A clone one base away is much larger, so this may be a read error. This sequence joins TRBV12-3 or TRBV12-4 and TRBJ2-6; D may be TRBD1 or TRBD2 (5 bases each). CDR3 size: 14 residues. The DNA of the CDR3 is TGTGCCAGCAGCCGGGATGCTGGGGCCAACGTCCTGGCTTTC. Its translation: CASSRDAGANVLAF.

V usage is TRBV4-1 and J usage is TRBJ2-7; 7 positions agree with TRBD1. The CDR3 sequence is 15 residues long. J lost 3 bases, V lost 3 bases, and 8 bases had no gene match. Germline assignment: CDR1 MGHRA and CDR2 YSYEKL. CDR3 DNA sequence: TGCGCCAGCAGCCAGGGCCGTACAGGGGACTACGAGCAGTACTTC. Its translation is CASSQGRTGDYEQYF.

J is TRBJ1-1 and V is TRBV18; 11 bases match TRBD1. The V segment lost 7 bases and the J segment 1 base; nucleotides outside the gene matches: 8. Per germline, CDR1 KGHSH and CDR2 LQKENI. This CDR3 is built from 16 residues. CDR3 sequence reads: CASLWTGGYGNTEAFF. Written as DNA, the CDR3 is TGTGCCAGCTTATGGACAGGGGGCTACGGGAACACTGAAGCTTTCTTT.

This clonotype was found once. This chain uses TRBV29-1 with TRBJ2-7; TRBD2 aligns across 8 bases. V trimming: 1 base; J trimming: 3 bases; junction bases outside the gene matches: 14. The germline gives CDR1 SQVTM, CDR2 ANQGSEA. This CDR3 spans 17 amino acids. The CDR3 DNA sequence: TGCAGCGTTGAAGCACCTATGAGGGGACTAGGTGTCTACGAGCAGTACTTC. It is translated as CSVEAPMRGLGVYEQYF.

In its sample, this clonotype was seen a few times. V is TRBV4-3 and J is TRBJ2-3, with 11 bases identical to TRBD1. Germline CDR1 is LGHNA and CDR2 is YSLEER. J gave up 2 bases and V 0 bases, and 7 bases lay outside the gene matches. The CDR3 totals 18 residues. The CDR3 region has the DNA TGCGCCAGCAGCCAAGATGTTCTGGGACAGGGGGACACAGATACGCAGTATTTT. Residues: CASSQDVLGQGDTDTQYF.

This chain uses TRBV11-3 with TRBJ2-1, with 10 bases lining up with TRBD1. The germline V gene encodes CDR1 SGHNT and CDR2 YENEEA. V dropped 5 bases and J dropped 7; count of bases not matched to a gene: 14. This CDR3 has 17 residues. The CDR3 sequence: CASSRGATGGAGNEQFF. CDR3 in DNA: TGTGCCAGCAGCCGAGGTGCGACAGGGGGCGCGGGAAATGAGCAGTTCTTC.

In this sample, this clonotype turned up many times. The chain links TRBV29-1 to TRBJ2-7, with TRBD2 as a possible D gene (6 bases). Trimming cost V 2 bases and J 3 bases, with 14 bases left between them. The CDR3 has 14 amino acids. Germline CDR1 and CDR2: SQVTM and ANQGSEA. This CDR3 reads CSVETSEGYYEQYF. In DNA, the CDR3 is TGCAGCGTTGAAACTTCGGAGGGGTACTACGAGCAGTACTTC.

The count of this clonotype is one. This chain joins TRBV3-1 and TRBJ2-1, with 10 bases matching TRBD1. Matching the DNA end better, TRBJ2-5 makes the J call doubtful. Germline values: CDR1 LGHDT, CDR2 YNNKEL (reference sequence). The CDR3 consists of 15 residues. The CDR3 protein is CASSLEPGQGKTQYF. CDR3 DNA: TGTGCCAGCAGCCTGGAACCGGGACAGGGGAAGACCCAGTACTTC.

V and J are TRBV3-1 and TRBJ2-5; D gene ambiguous. The end of the DNA aligns better with TRBJ2-1, so the J call may be wrong. The CDR3 spans 12 residues. Germline loops: CDR1 LGHDT, CDR2 YNNKEL (reference sequence). The CDR3 sequence: CASSQTATEQFF. CDR3 bases: TGTGCCAGCAGCCAAACGGCTACTGAACAGTTCTTC.

The chain employs TRBV4-1 and TRBJ2-7; D is undetermined. CDR3 length equals 16 residues. Germline CDR1 is MGHRA and CDR2 is YSYEKL. The V end was cut by 0 bases, the J end by 2 bases, with 14 bases between. The CDR3 DNA reads as TGCGCCAGCAGCCAAGATGAAAGGGTAGGGACCTACGAGCAGTACTTC. This codes for CASSQDERVGTYEQYF.

This clonotype showed up just a few times. One end of the junction fails to match germline, which may point to a read error. The chain employs TRBV15 and TRBJ2-5; 7 positions agree with TRBD1. Germline CDR1 LNHNV, CDR2 YYDKDF (reference sequence). The CDR3 length is 13 residues. CDR3 protein: CATIPGQEETQCF. The CDR3 DNA reads as TGTGCCACCATCCCAGGACAGGAAGAGACCCAGTGCTTC.

V is TRBV5-1 and J is TRBJ2-1; D not certain. With 6 bases removed from V and 1 base from J, the gap between germline ends came to 8 bases. The CDR3 extends over 13 amino acids. Germline values: CDR1 SGHRS, CDR2 YFSETQ. DNA of the CDR3: TGCGCCAGCATGGCGGTATCCTACAATGAGCAGTTCTTC. This gives the protein CASMAVSYNEQFF. Using reference TRBV5-1 and TRBJ2-1 for the parts outside the CDR3, the full variable domain is KAGVTQTPRYLIKTRGQQVTLSCSPISGHRSVSWYQQTPGQGLQFLFEYFSETQRNKGNFPGRFSGRQFSNSRSEMNVSTLELGDSALYLCASMAVSYNEQFFGPGTRLTVL.

The V gene is TRBV2, the J gene TRBJ2-5, with D hard to call. Per the germline V gene, CDR1 is SNHLY and CDR2 is FYNNEI. The CDR3 loop spans 11 amino acids. Trimming cost V 2 bases and J 9 bases, with 7 bases left between them. CDR3 residues: CASSEPPPQYF. CDR3 coding DNA: TGTGCCAGCAGTGAACCTCCCCCCCAGTACTTC.